These 10 T cell receptor beta chains were all obtained from the same sample, sequenced in a study of regulatory T cells in long-lasting Graves disease. Documented time point: newly diagnosed GD, antithyroid drugs for less than 3 months. PBMCs were the source of the RNA used for TCR sequencing. Investigators prepared the TCR beta libraries by applying iRepertoire HTBI primers and Arm-PCR of CDR3 regions. One entry per CDR3 protein results from TCRdb running MiXCR on the multiplex PCR reads. The repertoire has 400,000 to 450,000 distinct CDR3 sequences, around 17% of them found once; the top ten carry around 11%. The data were also submitted as part of a second study, on T cells in Graves' hyperthyroidism and ophthalmopathy.

Here the sequenced sample was peripheral blood mononuclear cells (PBMCs), taken at new diagnosis, from a patient treated with antithyroid drugs. The receptors derive from a woman aged 25 to 39 with Graves disease.

The V and J genes are TRBV28 and TRBJ2-7, with 7 bases identical to TRBD1. Germline trimming cut 3 bases from V and 1 base from J; bases unmatched to any gene: 3. The CDR3 spans 14 residues. Germline-derived CDR1 and CDR2 are MDHEN and SYDVKM. CDR3: CASSFQGVSYEQYF. CDR3 bases: TGTGCCAGCAGTTTTCAGGGGGTATCCTACGAGCAGTACTTC.

The V gene is TRBV6-1, the J gene TRBJ1-6; D unresolved. The CDR3 consists of 15 residues. Trimming took off 7 bases at V and 8 bases at J, with 18 bases between the two ends. Germline V CDR1 and CDR2: MNHNS, SASEGT. Here the CDR3 reads CASNLSRLPHSPLHF. CDR3 coding DNA: TGTGCCAGCAATCTATCCCGGCTCCCTCATTCACCCCTCCACTTT.

The rearrangement joins TRBV7-2 to TRBJ2-7, with D uncertain. V was shortened by 3 bases and J by 5 bases, with 8 bases between the two germline ends. Germline-derived CDR1 and CDR2 are SGHTA and FQGNSA. CDR3 size: 12 residues. Here the CDR3 DNA reads TGTGCCAGCAGCTTTAATCGGGACGAGCAGTACTTC. It specifies CASSFNRDEQYF.

The chain combines TRBV28 with TRBJ2-3, with 7 bases identical to TRBD2. Germline assignment: CDR1 MDHEN and CDR2 SYDVKM. The CDR3 is 19 amino acids. The J segment lost 0 bases and the V segment lost 5 bases, leaving 17 bases of the junction unmatched. CDR3 nucleotide sequence: TGTGCCAGCAGTCCGACTGGCGGGAGTCGGGTAGAAAGCACAGATACGCAGTATTTT. Its translation: CASSPTGGSRVESTDTQYF.

The sample holds many counts of this clonotype. The gene calls are TRBV7-3 and TRBJ2-1; no clear D gene. CDR3 size: 15 residues. The V gene's germline CDR1 is SGHTA and CDR2 FQGTGA. V lost 5 bases and J lost 5, with 16 bases in between. Here the CDR3 reads CASSPAYSKHNEQFF. CDR3 nucleotide sequence: TGTGCCAGCAGCCCAGCGTACAGTAAACACAATGAGCAGTTCTTC.

At least ten counts were recorded for this clonotype. The chain employs TRBV30 and TRBJ2-1; 12 bases are shared with TRBD2. With 8 bases clipped from V and 3 bases from J, the junction kept 8 bases outside the gene matches. This CDR3 has 15 residues. Germline CDR1 reads GTSNPN; CDR2 reads SVGIG (reference sequence). The CDR3: CATSGLAGYYNEQFF. The CDR3 DNA reads TGTGCCACCTCGGGACTAGCGGGCTACTACAATGAGCAGTTCTTC.

The table lists this clonotype with many counts. The V call is TRBV13, the J call TRBJ1-1; maybe TRBD1 (5 bases). This CDR3 region has 12 residues. Germline V gives CDR1 PRHDT, CDR2 FYEKMQ (reference sequence). V was shortened by 5 bases and J by 11 bases, with 15 bases between the two germline ends. The CDR3 loop reads CASSVGTAAAFF. The CDR3 nucleotides read TGTGCCAGCAGCGTCGGGACGGCTGCTGCTTTCTTT.

This clonotype was recorded many times. The CDR3 loop is CATSRDTAYEQYF. The CDR3 nucleotides read TGTGCCACAAGCCGGGACACAGCCTACGAGCAGTACTTC. The V gene is TRBV19, the J gene TRBJ2-7, with a tentative D call TRBD1 (6 bases). The length of the CDR3 is 13 residues. CDR1 LNHDA and CDR2 SQIVND come from the germline V gene (reference sequence). V lost 10 bases and J 2 bases, leaving 15 bases between the germline ends.

The rearrangement uses TRBV14 and TRBJ2-7; D remains unclear. The CDR3 runs to 15 residues. In germline, CDR1 is SGHDN, CDR2 FVKESK. The V end lost 0 bases, the J end lost 5 bases, and 14 bases lay between the germline ends. CDR3 sequence reads: CASSQEGIQYNEQYF. Here the CDR3 DNA reads TGTGCCAGCAGCCAAGAGGGGATACAGTACAACGAGCAGTACTTC.

This clonotype was counted only a few times. The V call is TRBV6-1, the J call TRBJ2-1, with 11 bases matching TRBD2. There are 18 residues in the CDR3. Per germline, CDR1 MNHNS and CDR2 SASEGT. Unmatched junction bases numbered 12, after V lost 8 bases and J lost 0 bases. The CDR3 reads CASRSGTSGGSSYNEQFF. The DNA of the CDR3 is TGTGCCAGCCGCTCCGGGACTAGCGGAGGAAGCTCCTACAATGAGCAGTTCTTC.